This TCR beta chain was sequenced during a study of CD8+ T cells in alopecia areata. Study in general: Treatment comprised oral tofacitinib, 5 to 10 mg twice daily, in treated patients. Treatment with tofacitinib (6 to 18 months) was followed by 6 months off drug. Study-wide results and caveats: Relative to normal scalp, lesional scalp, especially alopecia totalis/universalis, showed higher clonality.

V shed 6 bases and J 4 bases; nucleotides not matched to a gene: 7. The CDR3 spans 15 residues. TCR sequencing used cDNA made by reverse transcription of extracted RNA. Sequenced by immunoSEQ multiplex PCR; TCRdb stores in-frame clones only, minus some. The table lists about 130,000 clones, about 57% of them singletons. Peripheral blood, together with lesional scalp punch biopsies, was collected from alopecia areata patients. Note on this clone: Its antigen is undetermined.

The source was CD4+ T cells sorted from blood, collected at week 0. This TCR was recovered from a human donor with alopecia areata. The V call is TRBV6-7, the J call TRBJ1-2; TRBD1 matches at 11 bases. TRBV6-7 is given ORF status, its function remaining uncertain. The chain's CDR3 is CASRLRTGGGYGYTF. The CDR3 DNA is TGTGCCAGCAGGCTAAGGACAGGGGGCGGCTATGGCTACACCTTC.